These T cell receptor beta chains were read from a single sample in a study of shared clonotypes between healthy human individuals. The method was immunoSEQ multiplex PCR; TCRdb's version includes in-frame clones alone and lacks a portion of them. The sample yields millions of clones, 90% to 95% seen once. Sequencing input: naive CD4+ T cells from PBMCs. The receptors originated from a man between 18 and 35 years old in good health. Some clones in this sample may be carry-over from other donors' samples. Both conserved end residues are part of each CDR3.

v_call	j_call	cdr3_aa
TRBV19	TRBJ2-6	CASSLQRASGANVLTF
TRBV2	TRBJ2-1	CASSTPALAGVDEQFF
TRBV5-6	TRBJ1-1	CASSLEGMRGARAFF
TRBV27	TRBJ2-1	CASSFRLPGRAVNEQFF
TRBV4-1	TRBJ2-5	CASSQHPGLAGETQYF
TRBV9	TRBJ2-5	CASSVGIAGGETQYF
TRBV10-3	TRBJ1-1	CAIQGVMNTEAFF
TRBV10-3	TRBJ2-6	CATRMPGANVLTF
TRBV25-1	TRBJ2-7	CASSESGDRSYEQYF
TRBV5-1	TRBJ2-2	CASSFSSPNTGELFF
TRBV7-6	TRBJ2-7	CASSFQDRRDPPYEQYF
TRBV21-1	TRBJ2-2	CARRGVGELFF
TRBV7-8	TRBJ2-5	CASSFRPGLAVQETQYF
TRBV6-1	TRBJ2-3	CASSEQGISTDTQYF
TRBV10-1	TRBJ2-2	CASSSDTGELFF
TRBV30	TRBJ1-2	CAWSVSRGYTF
TRBV7-3	TRBJ1-1	CASREQPNTEAFF
TRBV2	TRBJ2-3	CASIPYREDTQYF
TRBV6-5	TRBJ1-5	CASSYSTEGAQPQHF
TRBV19	TRBJ2-7	CASSPDRRPYEQYF
TRBV7-6	TRBJ2-7	CASSLARGNSYEQYF
TRBV5-1	TRBJ2-1	CASSSQGQGEQFF
TRBV27	TRBJ2-4	CASSPGRGEVAKNIQYF
TRBV11-3	TRBJ2-3	CASSSWGSEDADTQYF
TRBV6-5	TRBJ2-7	CASCSLTSGRDEQYF
TRBV5-1	TRBJ2-1	CASSGAGTPSSYNEQFF
TRBV25-1	TRBJ2-3	CASSEAGGSDTQYF
TRBV2	TRBJ2-5	CASRGSGQETQYF
TRBV10-3	NA	CAISARRTESEQYF
TRBV15	TRBJ2-7	CASGQGPYEQYF
TRBV19	TRBJ1-1	CASTDRISEAFF
TRBV6-4	TRBJ1-5	CASSTQGEGNQPQHF
TRBV15	TRBJ2-3	CATSRAPAGRTDTQYF
TRBV6-1	TRBJ1-4	CASSSWGRNEKLFF
TRBV7-9	TRBJ1-4	CASSEWSGATNEKLFF
TRBV7-2	TRBJ1-1	CASSTLNTEAFF
TRBV27	TRBJ1-1	CASRVGSNTEAFF
TRBV6-6	TRBJ2-3	CASSFLAGGRDTQYF
TRBV2	TRBJ2-5	CASRRTGRLETQYF
TRBV7-3	TRBJ1-2	CASSLTSSSGAGYTF
TRBV4-2	TRBJ1-1	CASSKDRGGGDTEAFF
TRBV5-5	TRBJ1-4	CASSLASRPTNEKLFF
TRBV30	TRBJ2-1	CAWRQTGYNEQFF
TRBV4-2	TRBJ2-3	CASSQESRGTDTQYF
TRBV28	TRBJ2-1	CASSLRRGLIWDEQFF
TRBV11-2	TRBJ1-4	CASSLVTGGNEKLFF
TRBV7-2	TRBJ1-1	CASSFRTGANTEAFF
TRBV6-5	TRBJ1-3	CASSGGQGYGNTIYF
TRBV6-1	TRBJ1-1	CASSGPEGDTEAFF
TRBV7-9	TRBJ1-2	CASSLERGRYTF
TRBV28	TRBJ2-1	CASSHTVGDHNEQFF
TRBV5-1	TRBJ2-7	CASSDRTPTPYEQYF
TRBV4-2	TRBJ2-7	CASSPLAGDPYEQYF
TRBV5-6	TRBJ2-3	CASSLNWGNSGDTQYF
TRBV28	TRBJ2-3	CASSPTGTSDSTDTQYF
TRBV5-5	TRBJ2-2	CASSLVLAGGTGELFF
TRBV4-2	TRBJ1-4	CASSRRTGNEKLFF
TRBV28	TRBJ1-1	CASYENTEAFF
TRBV5-4	TRBJ2-2	CASSFRQAPNTGELFF
TRBV7-3	TRBJ2-1	CASSSPLQYNEQFF